This T cell receptor (beta chain) was documented in a study of Ad26.COV2.S vaccination and SARS-CoV-2 variants. Study overall: Intramuscularly, Ad26.COV2.S was given either once or twice, 56 days apart.

Assay used: immunoSEQ multiplex PCR; TCRdb lists only in-frame clones, some missing. Found here are roughly 350,000 clones, roughly 89% of them singletons; the top ten hold roughly 4.8%. Of note for this clone: The antigen remains unidentified.

Documented treatment: some 19 received Ad26.COV2.S at low or high dose, single or two shots; about 5 received placebo; per-sample allocation not given. Collection of samples fell on day 63 after the first vaccine or placebo injection. CDR3 length: 16 residues. The germline V gene encodes CDR1 SGHRS and CDR2 YFSETQ. The V end was cut by 2 bases, the J end by 6 bases, with 18 bases between. Study findings and constraints: Placebo recipients showed lower spike-specific TCR breadth than vaccinees. Total T cell responses, in the TCR breadth and depth analyses, may have been underestimated. Substantial breadth was reportedly displayed by spike-specific CD8+ and CD4+ T cell responses after vaccination.

The sequence was collected from a person between 18 and 60 years old who received the Ad26.COV2.S COVID-19 vaccine or a placebo. This sequence joins TRBV5-1 and TRBJ2-1; tentative D call: TRBD1 (6 bases). This material consisted of peripheral blood, taken in a trial of Ad26.COV2.S vaccine versus placebo. CDR3 coding DNA: TGCGCCAGCAGCTTTTCGGCCATACAGGGCGGCAATGAGCAGTTCTTC. It is translated as CASSFSAIQGGNEQFF.